This is a list of T cell receptor beta chains from one sample in a study of T cells after somatic rescue of genetic block. Some clones are missing from TCRdb's copy, which holds only in-frame ones; the method was immunoSEQ multiplex PCR. The table shows tens of thousands of clones, with approximately 90% occurring only once. Material for sequencing was peripheral blood mononuclear cells (PBMCs). These receptors originate from a man aged 30 to 45. The conserved cysteine and the conserved F or W are not part of the CDR3 here. The order of the fields is V gene, J gene, CDR3 protein.

TRBV5-1	TRBJ2-1	ARRHPRGLNEQF
TRBV28	TRBJ2-5	ASSLPGTSGSWETQY
TRBV6-1	TRBJ2-3	ASSDRGGPDTQY
TRBV27	TRBJ2-7	ASSLSWDTISYEQY
TRBV6-1	TRBJ2-1	ASSLLAGGGNEQF
TRBV19	TRBJ1-5	ASMVTGSNQPQH
TRBV27	TRBJ1-1	ASSLWSGEQAF
TRBV30	TRBJ2-7	AWNVGGNREQY
TRBV5-1	TRBJ1-1	ASSLVGRSTEAF
TRBV5-5	TRBJ1-1	ASSSQGALNTEAF
TRBV11-2	TRBJ2-1	ASSPRLAGAEQF
TRBV7-9	TRBJ2-7	ASRYQGEQY
TRBV25-1	TRBJ1-4	ASSEDRGTNEKLF
TRBV6-6	TRBJ2-7	ASSYSGGRSEQY
TRBV5-1	TRBJ2-7	ASSLAGGGRDHEQY